This is a list of T cell receptor beta chains from one sample in a study of memory CD4+ T cells and cytomegalovirus serostatus. TCRdb keeps only in-frame clones here, not all; method: immunoSEQ multiplex PCR. Of tens of thousands of clones detected, about 75% appear once; the ten largest clones hold roughly 4.4%. The sequencing input was memory CD4+ T cells from blood. The receptor source for this set is an adult in good health and CMV-seropositive. The CDR3 runs from the conserved cysteine through the conserved F or W. The order of the fields is J gene, D gene, clone size, V gene, CDR3 DNA, CDR3 protein. The D gene is left open where the match is weak. Clone size, where shown, is once, few, many, or a class for clones that have expanded.

j_gene: TRBJ1-5; d_gene: .; abundance: once; v_gene: TRBV28; CDR3nt: TGTGCCAGCAGTGATTACAGGGTCAATCAGCCCCAGCATTTT; CDR3aa: CASSDYRVNQPQHF
j_gene: TRBJ1-5; d_gene: .; abundance: .; v_gene: TRBV19; CDR3nt: TGTGCCAGTAGTATGGAGGGAGGTGAAACCCAGCATTTT; CDR3aa: CASSMEGGETQHF
j_gene: TRBJ2-5; d_gene: .; abundance: .; v_gene: TRBV12-5; CDR3nt: TGTGCTAGTGGTTTGGACAGGGCGCTAGAGACCCAGTACTTC; CDR3aa: CASGLDRALETQYF
j_gene: TRBJ2-5; d_gene: .; abundance: .; v_gene: TRBV9; CDR3nt: TGTGCCAGCAGCGTAGACAGGGTCCAAGAGACCCAGTACTTC; CDR3aa: CASSVDRVQETQYF
j_gene: TRBJ2-7; d_gene: TRBD2; abundance: .; v_gene: TRBV7-2; CDR3nt: TGTGCCAGCAGCCGAAACGGCGGGAGGGGATACGAGCAGTACTTC; CDR3aa: CASSRNGGRGYEQYF
j_gene: TRBJ1-1; d_gene: .; abundance: .; v_gene: TRBV6-5; CDR3nt: TGTGCCAGCAACCGACAGGCCTTTGGGAACACTGAAGCTTTCTTT; CDR3aa: CASNRQAFGNTEAFF
j_gene: TRBJ1-4; d_gene: .; abundance: .; v_gene: TRBV27; CDR3nt: TGTGTCAGTAGCAGGGAAAAACTGTTTTTT; CDR3aa: CVSSREKLFF
j_gene: TRBJ2-1; d_gene: .; abundance: once; v_gene: TRBV4-3; CDR3nt: TGCGCCAGCAGCCAAGTCGGGGGAGCGGGTGAGCAGTTCTTC; CDR3aa: CASSQVGGAGEQFF
j_gene: TRBJ1-1; d_gene: .; abundance: .; v_gene: TRBV27; CDR3nt: TGTGCCAGCAGTTTAAGGCTCCACAGATGGACTGAAGCTTTCTTT; CDR3aa: CASSLRLHRWTEAFF
j_gene: TRBJ1-4; d_gene: TRBD1; abundance: .; v_gene: TRBV4-2; CDR3nt: TGTGCCAGCAGCCAATGGGTTGACAGGGATGAAAAACTGTTTTTT; CDR3aa: CASSQWVDRDEKLFF
j_gene: TRBJ1-5; d_gene: TRBD1; abundance: .; v_gene: TRBV7-2; CDR3nt: TGTGCCAGCAGCTTGGGACAGGGGGTCCATCAGCCCCAGCATTTT; CDR3aa: CASSLGQGVHQPQHF
j_gene: TRBJ2-3; d_gene: .; abundance: .; v_gene: TRBV1; CDR3nt: TGCACCAGCAGCCAAGTTATCGAGCGGGGGACCTGCACAGATACGCAGTATTTT; CDR3aa: CTSSQVIERGTCTDTQYF
j_gene: TRBJ1-2; d_gene: TRBD1; abundance: .; v_gene: TRBV5-4; CDR3nt: TGTGCCAGCAGCTTGACAGGGGGTCATGGCTACACCTTC; CDR3aa: CASSLTGGHGYTF
j_gene: TRBJ1-5; d_gene: .; abundance: .; v_gene: TRBV27; CDR3nt: TGTGCCAGCAGTTTATCCCGGGGTTGGCAGCCCCAGCATTTT; CDR3aa: CASSLSRGWQPQHF
j_gene: TRBJ1-1; d_gene: .; abundance: few; v_gene: TRBV4-1; CDR3nt: TGCGCCAGCAGCCAACGGTCAGGCACTGAAGCTTTCTTT; CDR3aa: CASSQRSGTEAFF
j_gene: TRBJ2-7; d_gene: .; abundance: .; v_gene: TRBV28; CDR3nt: TGTGCCAGCAGTACCCCTAGCAGTCCTAGCTCCTACGAGCAGTACTTC; CDR3aa: CASSTPSSPSSYEQYF
j_gene: TRBJ1-2; d_gene: TRBD1; abundance: .; v_gene: TRBV2; CDR3nt: TGTGCCAGCAGTGAAGCGAAGCAGGGGGGAAGCGGCTACACCTTC; CDR3aa: CASSEAKQGGSGYTF
j_gene: TRBJ2-7; d_gene: .; abundance: once; v_gene: TRBV5-1; CDR3nt: TGCGCCAGCAGCACATCCGGGACGGTCGCCTACGAGCAGTACTTC; CDR3aa: CASSTSGTVAYEQYF
j_gene: TRBJ1-5; d_gene: .; abundance: .; v_gene: TRBV28; CDR3nt: TGTGCCAGCAAAGGACCCTATAGCAATCAGCCCCAGCATTTT; CDR3aa: CASKGPYSNQPQHF
j_gene: TRBJ2-7; d_gene: TRBD1; abundance: .; v_gene: TRBV7-9; CDR3nt: TGTGCCAGCAGCCTTAAACAGGGGGGATTGGACGAGCAGTACTTC; CDR3aa: CASSLKQGGLDEQYF
j_gene: TRBJ1-2; d_gene: TRBD1; abundance: .; v_gene: TRBV27; CDR3nt: TGTGCCAGCAGAGACGACAGGGGGGATGGCTACACCTTC; CDR3aa: CASRDDRGDGYTF
j_gene: TRBJ1-2; d_gene: .; abundance: few; v_gene: TRBV19; CDR3nt: TGTGCCAGTAGTATGGACTCCTATGGCTACACCTTC; CDR3aa: CASSMDSYGYTF
j_gene: TRBJ2-3; d_gene: TRBD2; abundance: .; v_gene: TRBV18; CDR3nt: TGTGCCAGCTCACCGAAGAGCGGGAACACAGATACGCAGTATTTT; CDR3aa: CASSPKSGNTDTQYF
j_gene: TRBJ2-6; d_gene: .; abundance: .; v_gene: TRBV5-4; CDR3nt: TGTGCCAGCAGCAAGGACTCGTCCTCTGGGGCCAACGTCCTGACTTTC; CDR3aa: CASSKDSSSGANVLTF
j_gene: TRBJ2-7; d_gene: .; abundance: .; v_gene: TRBV28; CDR3nt: TGTGCCAGCCTGACCCCGGTACCGAGCTCCTACGAGCAGTACTTC; CDR3aa: CASLTPVPSSYEQYF
j_gene: TRBJ2-7; d_gene: .; abundance: .; v_gene: TRBV18; CDR3nt: TGTGCCAGCTCACCACGGGGGGCCAGCTACGAGCAGTACTTC; CDR3aa: CASSPRGASYEQYF
j_gene: TRBJ2-1; d_gene: .; abundance: few; v_gene: TRBV7-9; CDR3nt: TGTGCCAGCAGCTTAGTCCAATGGGGAAGTCGAGCCAATGAGCAGTTCTTC; CDR3aa: CASSLVQWGSRANEQFF
j_gene: TRBJ2-7; d_gene: .; abundance: few; v_gene: TRBV6-1; CDR3nt: TGTGCCAGCACTCGGGACACCTACTACGAGCAGTACTTC; CDR3aa: CASTRDTYYEQYF
j_gene: TRBJ2-1; d_gene: TRBD1; abundance: .; v_gene: TRBV14; CDR3nt: TGTGCCAGCAGCCAGAATCGACAGGGGAAAAATGAGCAGTTCTTC; CDR3aa: CASSQNRQGKNEQFF
j_gene: TRBJ1-1; d_gene: TRBD1; abundance: .; v_gene: TRBV18; CDR3nt: TGTGCCAGCTCACCACAAGGGGCAGGGGGAACTGAAGCTTTCTTT; CDR3aa: CASSPQGAGGTEAFF
j_gene: TRBJ1-3; d_gene: .; abundance: .; v_gene: TRBV7-2; CDR3nt: TGTGCCAGCAAGGGCAGTCACTCTGGAAACACCATATATTTT; CDR3aa: CASKGSHSGNTIYF
j_gene: TRBJ2-7; d_gene: .; abundance: .; v_gene: TRBV27; CDR3nt: TGTGCCAGCAGTTTAGGCGCCCGCTCCTACGAGCAGTACTTC; CDR3aa: CASSLGARSYEQYF
j_gene: TRBJ1-1; d_gene: .; abundance: few; v_gene: TRBV28; CDR3nt: TGTGCCAGCAGCCCGCAGGTGGGCACTGAAGCTTTCTTT; CDR3aa: CASSPQVGTEAFF